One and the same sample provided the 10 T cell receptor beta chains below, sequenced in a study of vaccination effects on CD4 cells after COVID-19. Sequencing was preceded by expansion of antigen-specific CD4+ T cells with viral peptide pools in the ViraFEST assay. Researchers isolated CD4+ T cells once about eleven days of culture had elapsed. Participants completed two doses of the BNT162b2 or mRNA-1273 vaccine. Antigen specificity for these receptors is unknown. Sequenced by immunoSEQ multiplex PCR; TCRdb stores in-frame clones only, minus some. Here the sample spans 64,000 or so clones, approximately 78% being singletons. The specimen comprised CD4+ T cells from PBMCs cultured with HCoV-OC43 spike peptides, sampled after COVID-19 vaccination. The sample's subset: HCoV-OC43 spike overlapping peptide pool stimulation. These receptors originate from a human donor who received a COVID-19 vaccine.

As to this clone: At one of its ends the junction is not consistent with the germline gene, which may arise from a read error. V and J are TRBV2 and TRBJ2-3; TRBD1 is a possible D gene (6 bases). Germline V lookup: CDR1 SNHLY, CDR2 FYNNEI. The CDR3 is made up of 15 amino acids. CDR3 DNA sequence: TGTGCCAGCACTGAACAGGGCACTAGCACAGATACGCAGTATTTT. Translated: CASTEQGTSTDTQYF. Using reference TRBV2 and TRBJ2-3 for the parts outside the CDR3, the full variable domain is EPEVTQTPSHQVTQMGQEVILRCVPISNHLYFYWYRQILGQKVEFLVSFYNNEISEKSEIFDDQFSVERPDGSNFTLKIRSTKLEDSAMYFCASTEQGTSTDTQYFGPGTRLTVL.

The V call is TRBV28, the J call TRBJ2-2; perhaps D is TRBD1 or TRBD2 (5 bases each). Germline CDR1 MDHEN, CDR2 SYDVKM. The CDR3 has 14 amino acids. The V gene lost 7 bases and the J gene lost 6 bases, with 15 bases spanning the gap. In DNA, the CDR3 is TGTGCCAGCACTTCAGGGAGTTTGGCCGGGGAGCTGTTTTTT. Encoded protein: CASTSGSLAGELFF.

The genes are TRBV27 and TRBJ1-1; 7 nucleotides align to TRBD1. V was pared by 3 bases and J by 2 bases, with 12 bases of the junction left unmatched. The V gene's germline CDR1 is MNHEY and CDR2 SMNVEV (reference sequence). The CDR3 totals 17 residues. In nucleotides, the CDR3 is TGTGCCAGCAGTTTTCTGCGACAGGGTATCCCTAACACTGAAGCTTTCTTT. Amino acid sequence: CASSFLRQGIPNTEAFF.

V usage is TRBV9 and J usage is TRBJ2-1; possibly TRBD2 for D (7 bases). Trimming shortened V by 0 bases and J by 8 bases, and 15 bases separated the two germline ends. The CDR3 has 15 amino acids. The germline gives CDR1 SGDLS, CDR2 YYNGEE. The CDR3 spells CASSVVEQGGDEQFF. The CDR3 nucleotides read TGTGCCAGCAGCGTAGTGGAACAGGGAGGGGATGAGCAGTTCTTC.

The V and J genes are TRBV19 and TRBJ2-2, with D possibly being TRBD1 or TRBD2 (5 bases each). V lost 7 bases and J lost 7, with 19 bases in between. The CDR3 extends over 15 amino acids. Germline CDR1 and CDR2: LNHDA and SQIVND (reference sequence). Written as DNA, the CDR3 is TGTGCCAGTACCTTGGGACCGAGAATAAGCGGGGAGCTGTTTTTT. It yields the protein CASTLGPRISGELFF.

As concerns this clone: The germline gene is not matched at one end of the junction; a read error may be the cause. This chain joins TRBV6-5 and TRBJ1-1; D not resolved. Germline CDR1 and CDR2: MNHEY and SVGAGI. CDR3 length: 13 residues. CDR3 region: CASSYGVNAEAFF. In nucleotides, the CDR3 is TGTGCCAGCAGTTACGGGGTGAACGCTGAAGCTTTCTTT.

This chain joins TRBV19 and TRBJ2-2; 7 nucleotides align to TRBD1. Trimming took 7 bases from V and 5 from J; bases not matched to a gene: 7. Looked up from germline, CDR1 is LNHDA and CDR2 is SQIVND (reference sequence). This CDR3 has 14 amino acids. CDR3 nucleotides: TGTGCCAGTAAACGGACAGGTTCAACCGGGGAGCTGTTTTTT. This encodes CASKRTGSTGELFF.

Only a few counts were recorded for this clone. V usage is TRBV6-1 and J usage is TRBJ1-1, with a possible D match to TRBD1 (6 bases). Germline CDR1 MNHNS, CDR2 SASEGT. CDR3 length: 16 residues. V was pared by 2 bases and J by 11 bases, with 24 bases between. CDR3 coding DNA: TGTGCCAGCAGTGAATGGGAGGGGGTGGTCTTTAGGGGGGCTTTCTTT. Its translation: CASSEWEGVVFRGAFF.

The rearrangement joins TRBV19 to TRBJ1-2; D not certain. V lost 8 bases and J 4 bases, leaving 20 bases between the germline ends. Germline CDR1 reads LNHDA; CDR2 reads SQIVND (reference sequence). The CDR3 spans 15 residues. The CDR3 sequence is CASSAFKGTGYGYTF. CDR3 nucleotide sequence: TGTGCCAGTTCGGCCTTTAAGGGAACCGGCTATGGCTACACCTTC. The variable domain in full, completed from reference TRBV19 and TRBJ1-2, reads DGGITQSPKYLFRKEGQNVTLSCEQNLNHDAMYWYRQDPGQGLRLIYYSQIVNDFQKGDIAEGYSVSREKKESFPLTVTSAQKNPTAFYLCASSAFKGTGYGYTFGSGTRLTVV.

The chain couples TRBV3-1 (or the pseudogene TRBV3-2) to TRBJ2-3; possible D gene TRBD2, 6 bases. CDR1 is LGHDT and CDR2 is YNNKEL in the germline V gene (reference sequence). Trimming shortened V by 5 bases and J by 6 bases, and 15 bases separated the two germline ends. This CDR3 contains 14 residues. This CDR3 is CASSLTRSGDTQYF. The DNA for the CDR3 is TGTGCCAGCAGCTTGACTAGATCCGGGGATACGCAGTATTTT.